The clone carrying this TCR beta chain was recorded at least ten times. V gave up 5 bases and J gave up 3 bases, with 17 bases separating them. Germline CDR1 is SGHNT and CDR2 is YYREEE (reference sequence). The CDR3 contains 15 residues. This record belongs to a study of molecular identifiers for immune sequencing clone quantification. TCRdb analysed the PCR reads with MiXCR anew, one entry per CDR3 protein. The table records 35,000 to 45,000 distinct CDR3 sequences, about 18% of them present only once. Sequenced sample: naive CD8+ T cells from blood, with Jurkat cell RNA spiked in. Subset specified: FACS-sorted CD8+CD4-CCR7+CD45RA+ naive T cells. The chain employs TRBV5-4 and TRBJ2-5, with D maybe TRBD1 (5 bases). The sequence derives from a human donor in good health. Some libraries in this study had Jurkat cell RNA spiked in. The CDR3 protein is CASRPEPDRKETQYF. CDR3 in DNA: TGTGCCAGCAGACCCGAGCCCGACAGAAAAGAGACCCAGTACTTC.